This T cell receptor (beta chain) was observed in a study of CD8+ T cells in alopecia areata. Study-wide context: Treated patients were given oral tofacitinib, which was dosed at 5 to 10 mg twice daily. Study findings and constraints: Shared TCR sequences were less clear between patients than in mice, possibly partly from HLA diversity.

This clone has only a few counts. Its antigen is undetermined. Following RNA extraction, reverse transcription yielded cDNA that acted as the sequencing template. The repertoire was sequenced with immunoSEQ multiplex PCR; TCRdb's copy has only in-frame clones and lacks some. The sample lists some 150,000 clones; about 53% were seen once. The CDR3 totals 14 residues. Germline CDR1 LNHNV, CDR2 YYDKDF (reference sequence). Trimming stripped 0 bases from V and 5 bases from J, with 8 bases between. Using a FACSAria, the CD4+ and CD8+ T cells were sorted from the PBMCs. This chain uses TRBV15 with TRBJ1-5; possibly TRBD1 for D (6 bases). The sample in question was CD8+ T cells sorted from blood, obtained at week 0. This clonotype was obtained from a human donor with alopecia areata. CDR3 sequence (DNA): TGTGCCACCAGCAGAGAAACAGGGTATCAGCCCCAGCATTTT. Translating it yields CATSRETGYQPQHF. The variable domain in full, with the rest retrieved from reference TRBV15 and TRBJ1-5, is DAMVIQNPRYQVTQFGKPVTLSCSQTLNHNVMYWYQQKSSQAPKLLFHYYDKDFNNEADTPDNFQSRRPNTSFCFLDIRSPGLGDTAMYLCATSRETGYQPQHFGDGTRLSIL.